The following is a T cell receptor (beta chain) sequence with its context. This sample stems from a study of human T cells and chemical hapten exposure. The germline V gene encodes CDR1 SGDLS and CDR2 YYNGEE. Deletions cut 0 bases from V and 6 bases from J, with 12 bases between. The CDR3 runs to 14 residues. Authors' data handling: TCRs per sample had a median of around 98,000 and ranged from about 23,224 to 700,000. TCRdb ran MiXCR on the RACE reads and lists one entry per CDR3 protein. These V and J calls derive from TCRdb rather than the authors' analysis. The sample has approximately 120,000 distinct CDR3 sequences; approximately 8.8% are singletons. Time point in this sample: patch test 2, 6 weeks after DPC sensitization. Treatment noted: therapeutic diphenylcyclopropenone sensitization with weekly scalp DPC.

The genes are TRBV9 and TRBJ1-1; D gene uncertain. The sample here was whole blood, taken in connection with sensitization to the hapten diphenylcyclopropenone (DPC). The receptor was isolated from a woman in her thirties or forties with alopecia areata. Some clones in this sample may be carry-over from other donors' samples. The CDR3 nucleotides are TGTGCCAGCAGCGTAGATGAGGTTTTCGCTGAAGCTTTCTTT. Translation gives CASSVDEVFAEAFF.